This passage covers 2 T cell receptor beta chains from one sample sequenced in a study of Ad26.COV2.S vaccination and SARS-CoV-2 variants. TCRdb's table, derived via immunoSEQ multiplex PCR, lists solely in-frame clones and lacks some. In the table there are about 680,000 clones, about 90% of which are singletons. Regarding treatment: over 15 received Ad26.COV2.S at low or high dose, single or two shots; 5 received placebo; per-sample allocation not given. Samples were taken on day 63 after the first vaccine or placebo injection. The material was peripheral blood, obtained in a trial of Ad26.COV2.S vaccine versus placebo. The receptor source for this set is a person aged 18-65 years who received the Ad26.COV2.S COVID-19 vaccine or a placebo.

The chain carries TRBV29-1 and TRBJ2-1, with 8 nucleotides matching TRBD1. The V segment lost 2 bases and the J segment 1 base; nucleotides outside the gene matches: 4. Germline V lookup: CDR1 SQVTM, CDR2 ANQGSEA. The CDR3 totals 15 residues. CDR3 nucleotides: TGCAGCGTTGAAACCGGGACAGGATCCTACAATGAGCAGTTCTTC. This codes for CSVETGTGSYNEQFF.

V is TRBV19 and J is TRBJ2-3, with a weak D call TRBD2 (6 bases). Germline CDR1 LNHDA, CDR2 SQIVND (reference sequence). The CDR3 totals 13 residues. V dropped 5 bases and J dropped 8 bases, with 14 bases sitting between them. CDR3 nucleotides: TGTGCCAGTAGTTCCCTAGCGACTCCTACGCAGTATTTT. This gives the protein CASSSLATPTQYF.